This T cell receptor beta chain was obtained from a study of blood T cell repertoires in COVID-19. About the study: The United States, Italy and Spain supplied acute and convalescent COVID-19 samples. Sources were T cells, B-cell-depleted T cells, or PBMCs; the material itself was cDNA or gDNA.

Methods used by the authors: Nucleated cell number was recorded as an estimate derived from reference gene primer amplification. TCRdb keeps only in-frame clones here, not all; method: immunoSEQ multiplex PCR. From that table come the V and J calls and clone size; the DNA was used to work out D and trimming. Among 73,000 or so clones, roughly 80% were seen once, and the ten largest hold under 5%. CDR3 length: 13 amino acids. V lost 8 bases to trimming and J lost 8 bases, with 16 bases between them. The receptor's source is a woman aged 60-75 years with acute or convalescent COVID-19. This chain connects TRBV12-3 or TRBV12-4 to TRBJ2-1; the D is unclear. The sample was peripheral blood. The CDR3: CASSPPSSDEQFF. The CDR3 DNA reads TGTGCCAGCTCACCGCCCTCAAGCGATGAGCAGTTCTTC.